This entry is about one T cell receptor (beta chain). The data are from a study of blood T cell repertoires in COVID-19. Germline assignment: CDR1 MGHDK and CDR2 SYGVNS. Trimming at V came to 1 base and at J to 4 bases, leaving 4 bases not matched to a gene. The CDR3 loop spans 15 amino acids. Authors' analysis steps: The authors estimated nucleated cell counts from reference gene primer amplification. Data came from immunoSEQ multiplex PCR; TCRdb stores just in-frame clones and leaves some out. Clone size and the V and J calls come from that table; the DNA yielded D and trimming. The table has around 130,000 clones, roughly 84% seen once. Cohort allocation depended upon clinical history that participants reported. Cohort 3 donors were reported recovered after two negative PCRs, clearance, or symptom resolution.

The chain links TRBV25-1 to TRBJ2-5; TRBD1 agrees at 9 bases. The clonotype originates from a woman aged 30 to 39 who had recovered from COVID-19. The material sequenced was PBMCs or T cells enriched from blood (not recorded which). CDR3 bases: TGTGCCAGCAGTGAATTTACAGGGGGCTCAGAGACCCAGTACTTC. Translating gives CASSEFTGGSETQYF.